One sample yielded the 15 T cell receptor beta chains listed below, sequenced in a study of T cells in Graves' hyperthyroidism and ophthalmopathy (dated by TCRdb to about 2019). The library was obtained by multiplex PCR. Sequencing was performed on an Illumina HiSeq 2000. The TCR beta CDR3 regions were amplified from the RNA transcripts. A first-round RT-PCR of the TCR CDR3 used the HTBI primer set with the Qiagen OneStep RT-PCR kit. In TCRdb, the public reads were trimmed at Q25 with fastp and aligned with MiXCR, with productive beta chains retained. Each entry merges the rows of one CDR3 protein and shows their most common DNA and genes. Counted in this sample were approximately 560,000 distinct CDR3 sequences; 35% to 55% of them appeared once. The top ten clonotypes cover roughly 8.2% of the sample. Specimen: peripheral blood or thyroid tissue (not recorded which). All receptors come from a woman aged 18-29 years with Graves' hyperthyroidism. Donor details come from another sample of the same person, matched by shared clones.

This clonotype occurred many times. The genes are TRBV7-9 and TRBJ2-6; D might be TRBD1 (5 bases). Trimming removed 2 bases at V and 1 base at J, with 6 bases between. The germline CDR1 and CDR2 sequences are SEHNR and FQNEAQ (reference sequence). The CDR3 contains 15 residues. Here the CDR3 reads CASSLSGSGANVLTF. Written as DNA, the CDR3 is TGTGCCAGCAGCTTATCAGGGTCTGGGGCCAACGTCCTGACTTTC. The full variable domain, its missing parts supplied by reference TRBV7-9 and TRBJ2-6, is DTGVSQNPRHKITKRGQNVTFRCDPISEHNRLYWYRQTLGQGPEFLTYFQNEAQLEKSRLLSDRFSAERPKGSFSTLEIQRTEQGDSAMYLCASSLSGSGANVLTFGAGSRLTVL.

This clonotype was detected many times. The J gene is TRBJ1-2, the V gene TRBV29-1, with TRBD1 as a possible D gene (5 bases). Germline CDR1 and CDR2: SQVTM and ANQGSEA. Trimming removed 7 bases from V and 4 bases from J, with 16 bases in between. The CDR3 length is 13 residues. CDR3 sequence (DNA): TGCAGCGCAGATCGGGGCGGGGGCTATGGCTACACCTTC. The encoded protein is CSADRGGGYGYTF.

The chain recombines TRBV7-3 with TRBJ2-7; 11 bases match TRBD1. V shed 4 bases and J 5 bases; nucleotides not matched to a gene: 7. The CDR3 loop spans 15 amino acids. CDR1 is SGHTA and CDR2 is FQGTGA in the germline V gene. CDR3: CASSSGQGESDEQYF. DNA for the CDR3: TGTGCCAGCAGCTCGGGACAGGGGGAGTCCGACGAGCAGTACTTC.

This sequence joins TRBV25-1 and TRBJ2-7; 8 bases are a match to TRBD1. CDR1 is MGHDK and CDR2 is SYGVNS in the germline V gene. V gave up 6 bases and J gave up 7 bases; unmatched junction bases: 11. CDR3 size: 14 residues. CDR3 sequence reads: CASSPQQGVREQYF. The CDR3 nucleotides read TGTGCCAGCAGCCCCCAACAGGGGGTGCGTGAGCAGTACTTC.

This clonotype was seen once. The V gene is TRBV12-3 or TRBV12-4, the J gene TRBJ1-1; TRBD1 might be the D (5 bases). This CDR3 has 15 amino acids. V lost 6 bases and J lost 1, with 15 bases in between. CDR3 nucleotide sequence: TGTGCCAGCAGGTCTTTTAGGAGGGGGAACACTGAAGCTTTCTTT. Residues: CASRSFRRGNTEAFF.

V gene TRBV2 combines with J gene TRBJ1-6; a possible D gene is TRBD1 (5 bases). Germline assignment: CDR1 SNHLY and CDR2 FYNNEI. V dropped 7 bases and J dropped 11 bases, with 18 bases sitting between them. This CDR3 is 14 amino acids long. The CDR3 DNA is TGTGCCAGCAAGGACGGGGGAATATCGACACCCCTCCACTTT. Protein sequence: CASKDGGISTPLHF.

The chain combines TRBV7-9 with TRBJ1-2, with 9 bases matching TRBD1. V was clipped by 2 bases and J by 6 bases; unmatched bases: 1. The CDR3 is 13 residues long. Germline V gene sequence: CDR1 SEHNR, CDR2 FQNEAQ (reference sequence). The CDR3 is CASSLRTGDGYTF. The CDR3, as DNA: TGTGCCAGCAGCTTACGGACAGGGGATGGCTACACCTTC.

This sequence joins TRBV9 and TRBJ1-6, with D tentatively TRBD1 (5 bases). Germline-derived CDR1 and CDR2 are SGDLS and YYNGEE. The CDR3 runs to 12 residues. Trimming removed 7 bases at V and 7 bases at J, with 9 bases between. The CDR3 reads CASVGANSPLHF. The CDR3 DNA is TGTGCCAGCGTAGGGGCAAATTCACCCCTCCACTTT.

Ten or more counts support this clonotype. The chain links TRBV7-7 to TRBJ2-5, with 11 bases aligning to TRBD2. Germline V lookup: CDR1 SSHAT, CDR2 FNYEAQ (reference sequence). This CDR3 contains 15 residues. V was pared by 6 bases and J by 2 bases, with 5 bases of the junction left unmatched. The CDR3 reads CASRPGLAAQETQYF. The CDR3 DNA reads TGTGCCAGCAGACCGGGACTAGCGGCGCAAGAGACCCAGTACTTC.

The chain carries TRBV5-4 and TRBJ1-4, with a weak D call TRBD1 (6 bases). The germline V gene encodes CDR1 SGHNT and CDR2 YYREEE (reference sequence). This CDR3 spans 14 amino acids. The V end was cut by 3 bases, the J end by 3 bases, with 9 bases between. DNA of the CDR3: TGTGCCAGCAGCTCCTGGACAGCTAATGAAAAACTGTTTTTT. Amino acid sequence: CASSSWTANEKLFF. Full variable domain (outside the CDR3, taken from reference TRBV5-4 and TRBJ1-4): ETGVTQSPTHLIKTRGQQVTLRCSSQSGHNTVSWYQQALGQGPQFIFQYYREEENGRGNFPPRFSGLQFPNYSSELNVNALELDDSALYLCASSSWTANEKLFFGSGTQLSVL.

The V gene is TRBV5-1, the J gene TRBJ2-7, with TRBD2 matching over 9 bases. CDR3 length equals 13 residues. Trimming removed 5 bases from V and 5 bases from J; junction bases left unmatched: 5. Germline CDR1 and CDR2: SGHRS and YFSETQ. The CDR3 DNA reads as TGCGCCAGCAGGACTAGCGGAGTCAACGAGCAGTACTTC. As protein: CASRTSGVNEQYF.

In this sample, this clonotype turned up once. A much larger clone differs by one base, so this may be a read error. The chain carries TRBV7-7 and TRBJ2-2, with a possible D match to TRBD2 (6 bases). The V gene's germline CDR1 is SSHAT and CDR2 FNYEAQ (reference sequence). This CDR3 has 15 residues. CDR3 DNA sequence: TGTGCTAGCAGCTTACTAGCAGAGAGCACCGGGGAGCTGTTTTTT. Translation gives CASSLLAESTGELFF.

This clonotype came up once. V and J are TRBV6-1 and TRBJ1-1; perhaps TRBD1 as D (5 bases). There are 11 residues in the CDR3. CDR1 is MNHNS and CDR2 is SASEGT in the germline V gene. The V and J ends lost 8 bases and 11 bases respectively, with 15 bases between them. The CDR3 coding sequence is TGTGCCAGCCTCTCAAGAGGGGAGGCTTTCTTT. Its protein product is CASLSRGEAFF.

Concerning this clonotype: The final CDR3 position lacks the conserved phenylalanine or tryptophan, pointing to a likely read error. This chain uses TRBV20-1 with TRBJ2-5, with D unclear. Trimming cost V 0 bases and J 4 bases, with 12 bases left between them. This CDR3 has 14 amino acids. CDR1 is DFQATT, CDR2 SNEGSKA, per germline (reference sequence). The CDR3: CSARDETLVETQYL. DNA for the CDR3: TGCAGTGCTAGAGATGAAACTTTAGTAGAGACCCAGTACCTC.

This clonotype was observed once. The V and J genes are TRBV19 and TRBJ2-5, with 7 bases lining up with TRBD2. Looked up from germline, CDR1 is LNHDA and CDR2 is SQIVND (reference sequence). J lost 5 bases, V lost 9 bases, and 18 bases had no gene match. The CDR3 is 16 amino acids. The CDR3 DNA follows: TGTGCCAGCAGCCAAGATCTTGTGCGGGAGTATGAGACCCAGTACTTC. Protein product: CASSQDLVREYETQYF. Full variable domain (remainder filled in from reference TRBV19 and TRBJ2-5): DGGITQSPKYLFRKEGQNVTLSCEQNLNHDAMYWYRQDPGQGLRLIYYSQIVNDFQKGDIAEGYSVSREKKESFPLTVTSAQKNPTAFYLCASSQDLVREYETQYFGPGTRLLVL.